The 18 T cell receptor beta chains below were found in one sample sequenced in a study of long-term antiretroviral therapy in people with HIV. Assay version v3.0 of immunoSEQ was used, and it was run at survey level. The table came from immunoSEQ multiplex PCR; TCRdb's copy has only in-frame clones and leaves some out. This sample has 25,000 to 35,000 clones, with 80% to 85% found just once. The source was unsorted PBMCs, collected 2.7 to 2.9 years after starting antiretroviral therapy. Receptors were obtained from a man aged 25 to 40 with HIV.

This clone was picked up one time. An end of the junction does not agree with germline; a read error may underlie this. The chain links TRBV29-1 to TRBJ2-3, with TRBD2 matching 9 bases. Germline lookup yields CDR1 SQVTM and CDR2 ANQGSEA. The CDR3 is made up of 13 amino acids. The CDR3 spells CSVAGLAWAGAHF. CDR3 nucleotides: TGCAGCGTCGCGGGACTAGCATGGGCCGGGGCCCACTTT.

The chain uses TRBV15 and TRBJ2-7; 9 bases agree with TRBD2. Germline V gene data show CDR1 as LNHNV and CDR2 as YYDKDF (reference sequence). The CDR3 loop spans 16 amino acids. Losses at the gene ends were 0 bases for V and 0 bases for J; bases not matched to a gene: 3. The CDR3 loop reads CATSRELAGFSYEQYF. The CDR3 bases are TGTGCCACCAGCAGAGAACTAGCGGGCTTCTCCTACGAGCAGTACTTC.

This chain connects TRBV18 to TRBJ1-2; D call uncertain. The CDR3 is 13 amino acids. V was clipped by 5 bases and J by 1 base, with 8 bases between them. CDR1 and CDR2 from the germline V gene are KGHSH and LQKENI. CDR3 nucleotide sequence: TGTGCCAGCTCAGAGGACCGTAACTATGGCTACACCTTC. Amino acids: CASSEDRNYGYTF.

The chain employs TRBV7-2 and TRBJ1-2, with D possibly matching TRBD1 (6 bases). The CDR3 has 15 amino acids. The germline V gene has CDR1 SGHTA and CDR2 FQGNSA. The V gene lost 5 bases and the J gene lost 3 bases, with 16 bases spanning the gap. The CDR3 spells CASSQNRQAHYGYTF. In DNA form, the CDR3 reads TGTGCCAGCAGCCAAAATAGACAGGCCCACTATGGCTACACCTTC.

The genes are TRBV9 and TRBJ2-3; D gene uncertain. CDR3 length equals 13 residues. The ends were cut back, 3 bases at V and 5 bases at J, with 10 bases in the middle. Germline-derived CDR1 and CDR2 are SGDLS and YYNGEE. The CDR3 bases are TGTGCCAGCAGCGGACAAGCGCGAGATACGCAGTATTTT. Amino acid sequence: CASSGQARDTQYF.

The V call is TRBV10-2, the J call TRBJ1-6, with a tentative D call TRBD1 (5 bases). From germline, CDR1 is WSHSY and CDR2 SAAADI. There are 13 residues in the CDR3. V dropped 7 bases and J dropped 8 bases, with 12 bases sitting between them. The CDR3 DNA reads TGCGCCAGCAAGGAGGGGCCCGATTCACCCCTCCACTTT. Protein: CASKEGPDSPLHF.

The rearrangement links TRBV5-6 to TRBJ2-5, with TRBD2 identical over 7 bases. The germline gives CDR1 SGHDT, CDR2 YYEEEE. Trimming took 7 bases from V and 5 from J; bases not matched to a gene: 20. The CDR3 extends over 17 amino acids. In DNA form, the CDR3 reads TGTGCCAGCCATTGGGGGGGTCCATTGGCCTTGGGGGAGACCCAGTACTTC. Protein: CASHWGGPLALGETQYF.

The chain couples TRBV27 to TRBJ2-7; 8 bases fit TRBD1. The CDR3 is 12 residues long. Unmatched junction bases numbered 3, after V lost 6 bases and J lost 5 bases. Looked up from germline, CDR1 is MNHEY and CDR2 is SMNVEV (reference sequence). CDR3 sequence (DNA): TGTGCCAGCAGCGACAGGGGCGACGAGCAGTACTTC. Its translation: CASSDRGDEQYF.

The V call is TRBV12-1, the J call TRBJ1-3; TRBD1, the table's D call, was not compared with the DNA. TRBV12-1 is a pseudogene. The CDR3 consists of 17 residues. This chain's CDR3 is CASSAGQVLSSGNTIYF. In DNA, the CDR3 is TGTGCCAGCAGCGCGGGACAGGTCCTCTCCTCTGGAAACACCATATATTTT.

This clone occurred once. V usage is TRBV28 and J usage is TRBJ2-7; 11 bases are shared with TRBD1. The length of the CDR3 is 13 residues. V lost 8 bases to trimming and J lost 2 bases; unmatched junction nucleotides: 2. Per germline, CDR1 MDHEN and CDR2 SYDVKM. The CDR3 here is CASGGQGAYEQYF. For the CDR3, the DNA is TGTGCCAGCGGGGGACAGGGGGCCTACGAGCAGTACTTC. The variable domain in full, with the rest retrieved from reference TRBV28 and TRBJ2-7, is DVKVTQSSRYLVKRTGEKVFLECVQDMDHENMFWYRQDPGLGLRLIYFSYDVKMKEKGDIPEGYSVSREKKERFSLILESASTNQTSMYLCASGGQGAYEQYFGPGTRLTVT.

A single count supports this clone. V usage is TRBV28 and J usage is TRBJ1-2, with 12 bases that match TRBD1. Germline values: CDR1 MDHEN, CDR2 SYDVKM. The CDR3 is 14 residues long. The J segment lost 8 bases and the V segment lost 2 bases, leaving 3 bases of the junction unmatched. The CDR3: CASSLAGTGGGYTF. CDR3 sequence (DNA): TGTGCCAGCAGTTTAGCCGGGACAGGGGGCGGCTACACCTTC.

This chain links TRBV19 with TRBJ2-1, with a tentative D call TRBD2 (7 bases). The CDR3 loop spans 12 amino acids. Germline loops: CDR1 LNHDA, CDR2 SQIVND (reference sequence). V lost 2 bases and J lost 9, with 8 bases in between. Written as DNA, the CDR3 is TGTGCCAGTAGTATAAGGGGGGGTGAGCAGTTCTTC. It codes for CASSIRGGEQFF.

A few counts support this clone. The chain recombines TRBV5-5 with TRBJ1-5; 9 bases are shared with TRBD1. J gave up 7 bases and V 0 bases, and 5 bases lay outside the gene matches. This CDR3 contains 15 residues. CDR1 is SGHKS and CDR2 is YYEKEE in the germline V gene (reference sequence). CDR3: CASSLGTGDGQPQHF. CDR3 bases: TGTGCCAGCAGCTTGGGGACAGGGGATGGGCAGCCCCAGCATTTT.

The chain has TRBV2 and TRBJ1-4; perhaps TRBD1 as D (6 bases). The CDR3 has 15 residues. Germline V gives CDR1 SNHLY, CDR2 FYNNEI. V was trimmed by 8 bases and J by 7 bases, leaving 20 bases between them. CDR3 bases: TGTGCCAGCGGGACATATGTCGTTAATGGTGAAAAACTGTTTTTT. Encoded protein: CASGTYVVNGEKLFF.

This clone has more than one count but fewer than ten. This chain links TRBV2 with TRBJ2-4, with D perhaps TRBD1 or TRBD2 (6 bases each). V lost 3 bases and J lost 6, with 15 bases in between. This CDR3 is 15 amino acids long. The germline V gene encodes CDR1 SNHLY and CDR2 FYNNEI. CDR3 bases: TGTGCCAGCAGTGAGGTCCTAAAGGGGGGAAACATTCAGTACTTC. Amino acids: CASSEVLKGGNIQYF.

The chain couples TRBV7-2 to TRBJ2-5, with D perhaps assigned TRBD1 or TRBD2 (5 bases each). CDR3 length equals 13 residues. The germline V gene has CDR1 SGHTA and CDR2 FQGNSA. The germline V and J ends were trimmed by 0 bases and 11 bases, with 13 bases remaining between them. CDR3 protein: CASSLALRGEQYF. DNA for the CDR3: TGTGCCAGCAGCTTAGCCCTCCGAGGGGAGCAGTACTTC.

This chain links TRBV14 with TRBJ2-2; unclear D gene. The CDR3 loop spans 13 amino acids. CDR1 is SGHDN, CDR2 FVKESK, per germline. Trimming shortened V by 5 bases and J by 7 bases, and 11 bases separated the two germline ends. The CDR3: CASSVAPGGELFF. CDR3 nucleotides: TGTGCCAGCAGCGTAGCCCCCGGCGGGGAGCTGTTTTTT.

This clone was seen a single time. V and J are TRBV30 and TRBJ2-1; D is unresolved. The CDR3 sequence is 11 residues long. V shed 0 bases and J shed 11 bases, with 8 bases lying between them. CDR1 GTSNPN and CDR2 SVGIG come from the germline V gene (reference sequence). CDR3 coding DNA: TGTGCCTGGAGTGTAAGTAATCAGCAGTTCTTC. Its translation: CAWSVSNQQFF.